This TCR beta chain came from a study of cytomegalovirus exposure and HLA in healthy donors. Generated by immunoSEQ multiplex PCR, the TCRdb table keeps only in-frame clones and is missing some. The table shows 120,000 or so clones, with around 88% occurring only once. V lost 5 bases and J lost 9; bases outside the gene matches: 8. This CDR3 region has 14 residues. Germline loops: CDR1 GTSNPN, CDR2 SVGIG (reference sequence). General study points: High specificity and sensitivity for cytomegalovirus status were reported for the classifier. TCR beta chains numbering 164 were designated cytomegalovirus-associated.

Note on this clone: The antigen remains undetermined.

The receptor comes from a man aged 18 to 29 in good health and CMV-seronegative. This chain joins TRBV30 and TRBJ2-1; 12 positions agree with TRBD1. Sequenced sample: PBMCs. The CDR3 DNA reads TGTGCCTGGTCCAGGGACAGGGGGCGCGGTGAGCAGTTCTTC. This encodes CAWSRDRGRGEQFF.